This T cell receptor beta chain was observed in a study of identical twins. Only healthy Caucasians were included as donors. CDR3 size: 16 residues. J was trimmed by 5 bases and V by 1 base; bases with no gene match: 4. Germline V gene lookup returns CDR1 SEHNR and CDR2 FQNEAQ (reference sequence). TCRdb independently ran MiXCR on the 5' RACE reads; one entry per CDR3 protein. The sample includes a few hundred thousand distinct CDR3 sequences, over 9.5% of them seen just once. Specimen: memory T cells sorted from blood. The clonotype originates from a middle-aged man in good health. The genes are TRBV7-9 and TRBJ2-5; 13 bases match TRBD2. DNA of the CDR3: TGTGCCAGCAGCTTAGGGACTAGCGGGGGAAAGGAGACCCAGTACTTC. It encodes CASSLGTSGGKETQYF.